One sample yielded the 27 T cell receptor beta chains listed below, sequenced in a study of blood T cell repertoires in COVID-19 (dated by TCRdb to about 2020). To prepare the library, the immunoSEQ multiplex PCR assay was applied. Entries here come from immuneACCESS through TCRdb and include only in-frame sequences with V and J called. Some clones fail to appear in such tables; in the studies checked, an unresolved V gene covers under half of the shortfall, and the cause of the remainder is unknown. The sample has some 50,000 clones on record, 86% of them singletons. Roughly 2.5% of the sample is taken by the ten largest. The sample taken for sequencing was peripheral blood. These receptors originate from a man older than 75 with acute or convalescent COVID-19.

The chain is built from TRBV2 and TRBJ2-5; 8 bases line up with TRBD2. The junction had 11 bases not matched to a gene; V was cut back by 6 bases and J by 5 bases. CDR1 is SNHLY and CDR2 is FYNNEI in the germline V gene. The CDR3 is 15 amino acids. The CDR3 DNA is TGTGCCAGCAGAAAGGTAGCGGGGTCGTCCGAGACCCAGTACTTC. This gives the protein CASRKVAGSSETQYF.

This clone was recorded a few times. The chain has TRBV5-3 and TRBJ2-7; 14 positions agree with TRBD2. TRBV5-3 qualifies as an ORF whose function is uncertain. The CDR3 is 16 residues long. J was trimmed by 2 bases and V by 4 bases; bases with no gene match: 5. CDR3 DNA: TGTGCCAGAAGCCTCGAGACTAGCGGGGGGGCCTACGAGCAGTACTTC. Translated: CARSLETSGGAYEQYF.

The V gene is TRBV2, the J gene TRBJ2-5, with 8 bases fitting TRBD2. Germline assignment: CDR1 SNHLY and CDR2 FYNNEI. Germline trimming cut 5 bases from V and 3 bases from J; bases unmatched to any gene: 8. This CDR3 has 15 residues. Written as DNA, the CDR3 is TGTGCCAGCAGTCTAACTAGCGGACAGAAAGAGACCCAGTACTTC. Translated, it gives CASSLTSGQKETQYF.

The CDR3 region is CASSQGTAENIQYF. The CDR3 DNA reads as TGCGCCAGCAGCCAGGGGACAGCAGAAAACATTCAGTACTTC. The rearrangement uses TRBV5-1 and TRBJ2-4, with 7 bases aligning to TRBD1. Germline CDR1 reads SGHRS; CDR2 reads YFSETQ. J was trimmed by 5 bases and V by 4 bases; bases with no gene match: 6. The length of the CDR3 is 14 residues. Combining the CDR3 with reference TRBV5-1 and TRBJ2-4 gives the whole variable domain KAGVTQTPRYLIKTRGQQVTLSCSPISGHRSVSWYQQTPGQGLQFLFEYFSETQRNKGNFPGRFSGRQFSNSRSEMNVSTLELGDSALYLCASSQGTAENIQYFGAGTRLSVL.

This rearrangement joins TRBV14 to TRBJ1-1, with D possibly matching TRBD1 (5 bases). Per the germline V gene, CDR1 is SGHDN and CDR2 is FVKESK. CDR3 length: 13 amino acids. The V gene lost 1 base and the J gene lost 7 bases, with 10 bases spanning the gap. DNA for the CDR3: TGTGCCAGCAGCCAAGTTCGGGGGGATGAAGCTTTCTTT. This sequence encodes CASSQVRGDEAFF.

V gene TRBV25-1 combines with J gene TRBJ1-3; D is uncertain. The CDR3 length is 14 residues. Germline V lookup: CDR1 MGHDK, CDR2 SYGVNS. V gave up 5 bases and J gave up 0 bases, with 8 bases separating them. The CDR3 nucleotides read TGTGCCAGCAGTTTTTCGAGCTCTGGAAACACCATATATTTT. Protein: CASSFSSSGNTIYF.

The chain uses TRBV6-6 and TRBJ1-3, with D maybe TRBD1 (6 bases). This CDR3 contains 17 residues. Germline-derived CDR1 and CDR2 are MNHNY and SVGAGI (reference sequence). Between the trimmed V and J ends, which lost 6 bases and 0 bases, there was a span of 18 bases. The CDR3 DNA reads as TGTGCCAGCAGCCGACAGGACTTCCTCTCCTCTGGAAACACCATATATTTT. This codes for CASSRQDFLSSGNTIYF.

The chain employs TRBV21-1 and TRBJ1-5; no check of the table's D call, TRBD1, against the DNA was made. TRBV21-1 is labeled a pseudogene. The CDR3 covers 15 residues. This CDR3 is CASSRFTGGRQPQHF. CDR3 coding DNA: TGTGCCAGCAGCCGCTTCACAGGGGGACGTCAGCCCCAGCATTTT.

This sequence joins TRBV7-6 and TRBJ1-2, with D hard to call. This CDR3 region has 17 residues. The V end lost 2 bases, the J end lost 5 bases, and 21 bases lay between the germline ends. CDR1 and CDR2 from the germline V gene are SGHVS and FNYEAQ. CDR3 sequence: CASSLNELSGGSYGYTF. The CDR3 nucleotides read TGTGCCAGCAGCTTAAATGAACTCTCTGGAGGGAGTTATGGCTACACCTTC. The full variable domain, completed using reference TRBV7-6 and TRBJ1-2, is GAGVSQSPRYKVTKRGQDVALRCDPISGHVSLYWYRQALGQGPEFLTYFNYEAQQDKSGLPNDRFSAERPEGSISTLTIQRTEQRDSAMYRCASSLNELSGGSYGYTFGSGTRLTVV.

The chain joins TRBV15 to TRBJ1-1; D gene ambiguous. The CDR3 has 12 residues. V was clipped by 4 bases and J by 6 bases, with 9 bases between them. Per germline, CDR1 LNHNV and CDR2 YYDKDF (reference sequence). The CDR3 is CATSKVVSEAFF. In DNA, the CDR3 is TGTGCCACCAGCAAAGTAGTATCTGAAGCTTTCTTT. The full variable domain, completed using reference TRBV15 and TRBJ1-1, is DAMVIQNPRYQVTQFGKPVTLSCSQTLNHNVMYWYQQKSSQAPKLLFHYYDKDFNNEADTPDNFQSRRPNTSFCFLDIRSPGLGDTAMYLCATSKVVSEAFFGQGTRLTVV.

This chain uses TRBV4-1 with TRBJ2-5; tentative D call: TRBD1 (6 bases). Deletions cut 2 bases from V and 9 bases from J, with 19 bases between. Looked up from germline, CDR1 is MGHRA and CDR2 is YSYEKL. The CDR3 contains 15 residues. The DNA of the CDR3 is TGCGCCAGCAGCCAACAGGGGCAGGGTGGGTCGGCCCAGTACTTC. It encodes CASSQQGQGGSAQYF.

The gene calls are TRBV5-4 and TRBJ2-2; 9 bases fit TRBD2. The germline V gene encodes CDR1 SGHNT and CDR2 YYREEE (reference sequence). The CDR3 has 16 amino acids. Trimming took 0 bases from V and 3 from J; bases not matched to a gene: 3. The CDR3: CASSLGTSAYTGELFF. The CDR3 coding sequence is TGTGCCAGCAGCTTGGGGACTAGCGCCTACACCGGGGAGCTGTTTTTT.

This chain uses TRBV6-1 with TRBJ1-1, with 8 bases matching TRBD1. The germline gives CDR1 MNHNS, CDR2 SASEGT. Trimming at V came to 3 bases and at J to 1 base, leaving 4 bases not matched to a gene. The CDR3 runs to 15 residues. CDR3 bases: TGTGCCAGCAGTGACAGGGGGCTATCGAACACTGAAGCTTTCTTT. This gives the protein CASSDRGLSNTEAFF.

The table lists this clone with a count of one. The CDR3 coding sequence is TGTGCCAGCAGCTTGGAACCGGGACAGGGAGATACTGAAGCTTTCTTT. Translation: CASSLEPGQGDTEAFF. The chain carries TRBV5-5 and TRBJ1-1; 9 nucleotides line up with TRBD1. With V trimmed by 0 bases and J by 5 bases, 8 bases remained unmatched. The CDR3 has 16 residues. From germline, CDR1 is SGHKS and CDR2 YYEKEE (reference sequence).

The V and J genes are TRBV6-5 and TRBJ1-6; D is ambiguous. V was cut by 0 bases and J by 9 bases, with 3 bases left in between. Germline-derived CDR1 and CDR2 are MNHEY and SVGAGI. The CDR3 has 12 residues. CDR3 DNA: TGTGCCAGCAGTTACTCGCGTTCACCCCTCCACTTT. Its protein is CASSYSRSPLHF.

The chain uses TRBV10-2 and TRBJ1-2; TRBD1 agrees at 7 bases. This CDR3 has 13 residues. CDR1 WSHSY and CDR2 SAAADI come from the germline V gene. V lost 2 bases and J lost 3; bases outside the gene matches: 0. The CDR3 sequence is CASSEDRDYGYTF. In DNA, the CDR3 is TGCGCCAGCAGTGAGGACAGGGACTATGGCTACACCTTC.

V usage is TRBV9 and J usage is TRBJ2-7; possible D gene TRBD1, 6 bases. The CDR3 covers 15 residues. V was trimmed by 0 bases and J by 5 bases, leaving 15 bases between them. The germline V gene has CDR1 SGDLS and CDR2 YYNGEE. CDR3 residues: CASSVVPTGSDEQYF. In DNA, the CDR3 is TGTGCCAGCAGCGTAGTACCGACAGGTTCAGACGAGCAGTACTTC.

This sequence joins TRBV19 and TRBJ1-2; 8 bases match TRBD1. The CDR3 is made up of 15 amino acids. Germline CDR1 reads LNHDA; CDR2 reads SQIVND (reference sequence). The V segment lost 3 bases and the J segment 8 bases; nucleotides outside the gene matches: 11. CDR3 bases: TGTGCCAGTAGTATGAGAGCAGGGGGCCTGGAAGGCTACACCTTC. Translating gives CASSMRAGGLEGYTF.

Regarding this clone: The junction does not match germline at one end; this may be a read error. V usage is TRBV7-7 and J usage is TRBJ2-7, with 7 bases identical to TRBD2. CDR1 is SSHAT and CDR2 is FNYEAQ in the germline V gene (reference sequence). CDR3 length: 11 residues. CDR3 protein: CASSPGGRCNF. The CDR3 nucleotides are TGTGCTAGCAGCCCGGGAGGCAGGTGTAACTTC.

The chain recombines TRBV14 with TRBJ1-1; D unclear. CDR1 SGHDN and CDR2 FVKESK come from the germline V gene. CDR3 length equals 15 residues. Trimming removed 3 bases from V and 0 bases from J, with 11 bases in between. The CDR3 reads CASSHTQNMNTEAFF. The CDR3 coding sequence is TGTGCCAGCAGCCACACCCAGAACATGAACACTGAAGCTTTCTTT.

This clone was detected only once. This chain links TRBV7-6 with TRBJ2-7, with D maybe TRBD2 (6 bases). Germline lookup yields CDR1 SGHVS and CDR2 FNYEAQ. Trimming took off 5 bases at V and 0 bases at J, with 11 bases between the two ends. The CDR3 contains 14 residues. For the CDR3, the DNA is TGTGCCAGCAGCACCCTAGCGAACTCCTACGAGCAGTACTTC. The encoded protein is CASSTLANSYEQYF.

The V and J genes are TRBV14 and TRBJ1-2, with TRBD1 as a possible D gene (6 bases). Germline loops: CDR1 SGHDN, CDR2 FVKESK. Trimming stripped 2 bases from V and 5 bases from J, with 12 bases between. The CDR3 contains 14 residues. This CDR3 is CASSQSRTAYGYTF. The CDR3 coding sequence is TGTGCCAGCAGCCAATCCCGGACAGCTTATGGCTACACCTTC.

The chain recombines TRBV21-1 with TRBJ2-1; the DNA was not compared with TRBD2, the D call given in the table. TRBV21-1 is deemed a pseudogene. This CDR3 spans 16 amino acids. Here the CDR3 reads CALKKAGANIYNEQFF. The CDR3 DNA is TGTGCCCTAAAGAAAGCGGGGGCGAATATCTACAATGAGCAGTTCTTC.

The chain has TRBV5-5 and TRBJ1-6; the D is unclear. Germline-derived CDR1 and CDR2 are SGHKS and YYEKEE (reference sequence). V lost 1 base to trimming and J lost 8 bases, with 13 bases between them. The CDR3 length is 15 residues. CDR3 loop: CASSLSVTADSPLHF. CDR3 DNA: TGTGCCAGCAGCTTGTCTGTTACAGCCGATTCACCCCTCCACTTT.

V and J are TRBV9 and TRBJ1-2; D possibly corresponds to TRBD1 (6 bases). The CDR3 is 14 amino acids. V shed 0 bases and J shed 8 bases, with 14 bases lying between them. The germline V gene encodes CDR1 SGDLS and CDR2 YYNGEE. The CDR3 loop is CASSVGQGLTGYTF. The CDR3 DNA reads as TGTGCCAGCAGCGTAGGGCAGGGGCTAACCGGCTACACCTTC. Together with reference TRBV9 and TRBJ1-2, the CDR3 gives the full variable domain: DSGVTQTPKHLITATGQRVTLRCSPRSGDLSVYWYQQSLDQGLQFLIQYYNGEERAKGNILERFSAQQFPDLHSELNLSSLELGDSALYFCASSVGQGLTGYTFGSGTRLTVV.

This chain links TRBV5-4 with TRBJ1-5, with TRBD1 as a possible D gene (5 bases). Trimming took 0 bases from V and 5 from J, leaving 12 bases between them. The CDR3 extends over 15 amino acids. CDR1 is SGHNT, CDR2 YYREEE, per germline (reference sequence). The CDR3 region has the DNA TGTGCCAGCAGCTTGGAAGGGGCTCGGGATCAGCCCCAGCATTTT. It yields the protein CASSLEGARDQPQHF.

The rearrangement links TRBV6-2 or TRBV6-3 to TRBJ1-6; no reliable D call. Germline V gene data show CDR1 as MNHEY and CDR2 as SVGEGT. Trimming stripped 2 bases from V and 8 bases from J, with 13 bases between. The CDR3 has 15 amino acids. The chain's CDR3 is CASSYGASGYSPLHF. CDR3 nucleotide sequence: TGTGCCAGCAGTTACGGCGCTTCGGGGTATTCACCCCTCCACTTT.